These T cell receptor beta chains were read from a single sample in a study of blood T cell repertoires in COVID-19. Method: immunoSEQ multiplex PCR; TCRdb's copy keeps in-frame clones and lacks some. The sample carries roughly 240,000 clones, roughly 85% recorded once. Sequencing input: peripheral blood. All receptors come from a man over 45 with COVID-19, enrolled during active disease. Both conserved end residues are part of each CDR3. The D gene is left open where the match is weak.

J gene,CDR3 length,D gene,V gene,CDR3 protein
TRBJ2-1,16,NA,TRBV13,CAGRKRGQYLYNEQFF
TRBJ1-6,15,NA,TRBV10-3,CAIREDSPYNSPLHF
TRBJ1-5,14,NA,TRBV6-5,CASSPGGINQPQHF
TRBJ2-5,13,NA,TRBV7-9,CASSLPGSETQYF
TRBJ2-5,14,NA,TRBV15,CATSITGGWETQYF
TRBJ2-1,14,NA,TRBV6-4,CASSGGSSYNEQFF
TRBJ2-2,13,NA,TRBV7-2,CASSTGVIGELFF
TRBJ2-3,15,NA,TRBV9,CASSATDGGTDTQYF
TRBJ1-6,15,NA,TRBV2,CASRSQSSYNSPLHF
TRBJ2-1,15,TRBD1,TRBV13,CASSIGTGPLDEQFF
TRBJ2-7,13,TRBD1,TRBV5-8,CASSPGQGREQYF
TRBJ1-5,15,NA,TRBV3-1/TRBV3-2,CASSQDLPGEQPQHF
TRBJ1-2,14,TRBD1,TRBV19,CASVGDRYLYGYTF
TRBJ2-7,12,NA,TRBV2,CATSERGYEQYF
TRBJ1-5,15,TRBD1,TRBV5-5,CASSPGTVSNQPQHF
TRBJ2-1,15,TRBD2,TRBV6-6,CASSILAGAGNEQFF
TRBJ2-1,14,NA,TRBV12-5,CASGFGEVNNEQFF
TRBJ1-4,13,NA,TRBV28,CASSPRENEKLFF
TRBJ2-5,14,NA,TRBV19,CASSTLQGGETQYF
TRBJ2-6,15,NA,TRBV3-1/TRBV3-2,CASSQASSGANVLTF
TRBJ2-1,15,NA,TRBV7-8,CASSLGAVPFNEQFF
TRBJ1-2,13,NA,TRBV20-1,CSASRQGDYGYTF
TRBJ2-5,17,TRBD2,TRBV15,CATSRDPASGGSETQYF
TRBJ2-1,17,NA,TRBV9,CASSVAGGGPAWDEQFF
TRBJ1-6,14,NA,TRBV19,CASKKSSYNSPLHF
TRBJ1-1,11,NA,TRBV28,CASSRDFEAFF
TRBJ2-7,15,TRBD1,TRBV5-4,CASSLGQGALYEQYF
TRBJ2-4,15,TRBD1,TRBV3-1/TRBV3-2,CASSQGTGAKNIQYF